This T cell receptor beta chain was found in a study of cytomegalovirus exposure and HLA in healthy donors. Study-level results: The CMV antigen specificity of three CMV-associated chains was confirmed through in vitro analysis.

Note on this clone: The antigen is not known.

Measured with immunoSEQ multiplex PCR; TCRdb has only the in-frame clones, and not every one. The table records about 120,000 clones, roughly 90% of them present only once. Germline-derived CDR1 and CDR2 are SGHTA and FQGTGA. The V end was cut by 1 base, the J end by 2 bases, with 15 bases between. The CDR3 sequence is 16 residues long. This receptor was identified in a woman under 30 in good health and CMV-seropositive. The sequencing sample was made of PBMCs. This chain links TRBV7-3 with TRBJ2-7, with D perhaps matching TRBD2 (7 bases). The CDR3 reads CASSLRGGGGTYEQYF. The CDR3 DNA sequence: TGTGCCAGCAGCTTAAGGGGGGGAGGGGGAACCTACGAGCAGTACTTC. Full variable domain (missing parts from reference TRBV7-3 and TRBJ2-7): GAGVSQTPSNKVTEKGKYVELRCDPISGHTALYWYRQSLGQGPEFLIYFQGTGAADDSGLPNDRFFAVRPEGSVSTLKIQRTERGDSAVYLCASSLRGGGGTYEQYFGPGTRLTVT.